The 27 T cell receptor beta chains below come from one sample, sequenced in a study of cytomegalovirus exposure and HLA in healthy donors. In the PCR, 60 Vbeta and 13 Jbeta primers were used. TCRdb's table, derived via immunoSEQ multiplex PCR, lists solely in-frame clones and lacks some. The table lists 90,000 to 150,000 clones, roughly 80% of them singletons. The sequencing input was PBMCs. These receptors were taken from a man in his fifties or sixties in good health and CMV-seropositive.

This chain connects TRBV2 to TRBJ2-7; weak D call: TRBD2 (5 bases). Trimming cost V 1 base and J 3 bases, with 13 bases left between them. The CDR3 sequence is 15 residues long. Germline CDR1 SNHLY, CDR2 FYNNEI. CDR3 coding DNA: TGTGCCAGCAGTGAAGGAGGACTGGGTCTCTACGAGCAGTACTTC. Translated, it gives CASSEGGLGLYEQYF.

The rearrangement joins TRBV6-1 to TRBJ1-1; weak D call: TRBD1 (5 bases). This CDR3 contains 15 residues. Germline-derived CDR1 and CDR2 are MNHNS and SASEGT. V was trimmed by 6 bases and J by 5 bases, leaving 19 bases between them. The CDR3 sequence: CASRLGGDRRTEAFF. CDR3 bases: TGTGCCAGCAGATTGGGGGGGGACCGCCGAACTGAAGCTTTCTTT.

The chain uses TRBV5-6 and TRBJ2-7; 8 bases fit TRBD1. The trim removed 3 bases at V and 5 bases at J, leaving 10 bases unmatched. Germline CDR1 SGHDT, CDR2 YYEEEE. The CDR3 has 15 amino acids. CDR3 sequence (DNA): TGTGCCAGCAGCTCCCGGGACAGGCACTGGGACGAGCAGTACTTC. It is translated as CASSSRDRHWDEQYF.

J is TRBJ2-7 and V is TRBV7-2; 8 positions agree with TRBD2. Germline V CDR1 and CDR2: SGHTA, FQGNSA. This CDR3 contains 15 residues. V shed 1 base, J shed 2 bases, and the junction held 4 bases outside the gene matches. Written as DNA, the CDR3 is TGTGCCAGCAGCTTAGAGCTAGCGGGTGCCTACGAGCAGTACTTC. Protein sequence: CASSLELAGAYEQYF. The variable domain in full, with the rest retrieved from reference TRBV7-2 and TRBJ2-7, is GAGVSQSPSNKVTEKGKDVELRCDPISGHTALYWYRQSLGQGLEFLIYFQGNSAPDKSGLPSDRFSAERTGGSVSTLTIQRTQQEDSAVYLCASSLELAGAYEQYFGPGTRLTVT.

This rearrangement joins TRBV27 to TRBJ2-3, with 9 nucleotides matching TRBD1. CDR1 and CDR2 (germline): MNHEY, SMNVEV (reference sequence). With V trimmed by 4 bases and J by 4 bases, 6 bases remained unmatched. The CDR3 runs to 15 residues. This CDR3 is CASSSMTGGSDTQYF. The DNA for the CDR3 is TGTGCCAGCAGTTCCATGACAGGGGGGTCAGATACGCAGTATTTT.

The chain joins TRBV6-1 to TRBJ2-7, with 9 nucleotides matching TRBD1. V trimming: 4 bases; J trimming: 1 base; junction bases outside the gene matches: 5. CDR3 size: 15 residues. Germline loops: CDR1 MNHNS, CDR2 SASEGT. This CDR3 reads CASSGPDRGSYEQYF. CDR3 coding DNA: TGTGCCAGCAGTGGTCCGGACAGGGGTTCCTACGAGCAGTACTTC.

The chain has TRBV7-2 and TRBJ2-2; TRBD2 matches 10 bases. Germline V gives CDR1 SGHTA, CDR2 FQGNSA. V shed 4 bases and J 7 bases; nucleotides not matched to a gene: 9. This CDR3 has 16 amino acids. CDR3 sequence: CASSSLAGGGGGELFF. The CDR3, as DNA: TGTGCCAGCAGCTCTTTAGCGGGAGGAGGCGGCGGGGAGCTGTTTTTT.

Remarks on this clone: The identical CDR3 is also encoded by other nucleotide sequences in the sample. The chain joins TRBV6-1 to TRBJ2-7; 8 bases fit TRBD1. The CDR3 runs to 15 residues. V lost 5 bases and J lost 5; bases outside the gene matches: 11. Per germline, CDR1 MNHNS and CDR2 SASEGT. CDR3: CASSPSFDRGDEQYF. In nucleotides, the CDR3 is TGTGCCAGCAGTCCTTCCTTTGACAGGGGTGACGAGCAGTACTTC.

The V call is TRBV2, the J call TRBJ2-3; D remains ambiguous. The germline gives CDR1 SNHLY, CDR2 FYNNEI. The CDR3 runs to 14 residues. V shed 8 bases and J shed 4 bases, with 16 bases lying between them. CDR3 in DNA: TGTGCCAGCTCCCCCCATAATCAGGCAGATACGCAGTATTTT. This sequence encodes CASSPHNQADTQYF.

The V call is TRBV4-2, the J call TRBJ1-3; D is uncertain. Per the germline V gene, CDR1 is LGHNA and CDR2 is YNFKEQ. CDR3 size: 14 residues. The germline V and J ends were trimmed by 4 bases and 2 bases, with 9 bases remaining between them. CDR3 amino acids: CASSRSLTGNTIYF. CDR3 DNA: TGTGCCAGCAGCCGAAGTCTAACTGGAAACACCATATATTTT.

The table lists this clone with a few counts. The V call is TRBV6-5, the J call TRBJ1-1; weak D call: TRBD1 (5 bases). V lost 7 bases to trimming and J lost 2 bases, with 14 bases between them. Germline CDR1 and CDR2: MNHEY and SVGAGI. The CDR3 is 14 residues long. DNA of the CDR3: TGTGCCAGCACAACTCGGGGGGTTAACACTGAAGCTTTCTTT. It specifies CASTTRGVNTEAFF.

The chain carries TRBV7-2 and TRBJ2-2; 7 bases align to TRBD2. CDR3 size: 15 residues. Per the germline V gene, CDR1 is SGHTA and CDR2 is FQGNSA. The trim removed 4 bases at V and 7 bases at J, leaving 9 bases unmatched. The CDR3 loop reads CASSSLTSRGGELFF. For the CDR3, the DNA is TGTGCCAGCAGCTCACTGACTAGCCGGGGCGGGGAGCTGTTTTTT.

Points on this clone: Other DNA sequences from this sample encode an identical CDR3 as well. The V and J genes are TRBV7-2 and TRBJ2-1; D is ambiguous. Germline CDR1 reads SGHTA; CDR2 reads FQGNSA. The CDR3 is 11 amino acids. Trimming pared 2 bases from V and 7 bases from J, leaving 3 bases between. The CDR3 is CASSLLNEQFF. The CDR3 DNA sequence: TGTGCCAGCAGCTTACTGAATGAGCAGTTCTTC.

There are a few counts of this clone. The genes are TRBV18 and TRBJ2-5; 7 bases match TRBD1. The CDR3 spans 12 residues. Germline V lookup: CDR1 KGHSH, CDR2 LQKENI. Trimming took 10 bases from V and 5 from J; bases not matched to a gene: 7. The chain's CDR3 is CATQGSGETQYF. For the CDR3, the DNA is TGTGCCACACAGGGGTCGGGGGAGACCCAGTACTTC.

The chain employs TRBV6-1 and TRBJ1-2; perhaps TRBD1 as D (5 bases). This CDR3 region has 13 residues. V lost 6 bases and J 0 bases, leaving 8 bases between the germline ends. Germline V CDR1 and CDR2: MNHNS, SASEGT. The CDR3 sequence is CASSLQANYGYTF. The CDR3 DNA reads as TGTGCCAGCAGCCTACAGGCTAACTATGGCTACACCTTC.

This sequence joins TRBV6-5 and TRBJ1-4; TRBD1 might be the D (5 bases). Germline V gene lookup returns CDR1 MNHEY and CDR2 SVGAGI. The CDR3 is made up of 15 amino acids. The ends were cut back, 4 bases at V and 8 bases at J, with 17 bases in the middle. The CDR3 coding sequence is TGTGCCAGCAGTTCCCTGACAGCCGCGGGGGAAAAACTGTTTTTT. It yields the protein CASSSLTAAGEKLFF.

The rearrangement links TRBV29-1 to TRBJ1-2; a possible D gene is TRBD1 (5 bases). The CDR3 sequence is 15 residues long. Germline V lookup: CDR1 SQVTM, CDR2 ANQGSEA. The V end lost 7 bases, the J end lost 6 bases, and 24 bases lay between the germline ends. CDR3 coding DNA: TGCAGCGCCCCCCGTGGCACACGGGGCGGGGATGGCTACACCTTC. Translated, it gives CSAPRGTRGGDGYTF.

This chain's CDR3 is CAWSTTGKNEKLFF. CDR3 nucleotide sequence: TGTGCCTGGAGTACCACAGGGAAGAATGAAAAACTGTTTTTT. The V gene is TRBV30, the J gene TRBJ1-4, with D perhaps TRBD1 (6 bases). Trimming took off 2 bases at V and 5 bases at J, with 12 bases between the two ends. Germline V CDR1 and CDR2: GTSNPN, SVGIG (reference sequence). The CDR3 extends over 14 amino acids.

V usage is TRBV7-9 and J usage is TRBJ2-7; D is uncertain. CDR3 length: 12 amino acids. Germline V gene sequence: CDR1 SEHNR, CDR2 FQNEAQ (reference sequence). Trimming removed 5 bases at V and 4 bases at J, with 9 bases between. CDR3 in amino acids: CASSPSGYEQYF. The CDR3 DNA reads as TGTGCCAGCAGCCCGTCCGGGTACGAGCAGTACTTC.

This chain links TRBV29-1 with TRBJ2-6; 11 bases match TRBD1. Germline V gene data show CDR1 as SQVTM and CDR2 as ANQGSEA. Trimming cost V 0 bases and J 4 bases; bases outside gene matches: 14. The CDR3 is 20 amino acids. For the CDR3, the DNA is TGCAGCGTTGAAGATCGGGTTGGGGACAGGGGGTTGATGGGGGCCAACGTCCTGACTTTC. This codes for CSVEDRVGDRGLMGANVLTF.

The J gene is TRBJ2-3, the V gene TRBV4-1, with 15 bases that match TRBD2. Germline assignment: CDR1 MGHRA and CDR2 YSYEKL. The CDR3 totals 20 residues. The J segment lost 1 base and the V segment lost 2 bases, leaving 10 bases of the junction unmatched. This chain's CDR3 is CASSQMLGLAGGVGTDTQYF. The CDR3 bases are TGCGCCAGCAGCCAAATGCTGGGACTAGCGGGAGGTGTTGGCACAGATACGCAGTATTTT.

The J gene is TRBJ1-5, the V gene TRBV19; TRBD1 is a possible D gene (5 bases). CDR1 and CDR2 from the germline V gene are LNHDA and SQIVND (reference sequence). Between the trimmed V and J ends, which lost 4 bases and 7 bases, there was a span of 20 bases. The CDR3 is 16 residues long. This chain's CDR3 is CASSTGQGGRRQPQHF. As DNA, the CDR3 is TGTGCCAGTAGTACAGGCCAGGGAGGACGGCGACAGCCCCAGCATTTT.

The gene calls are TRBV10-3 and TRBJ2-7; the D gene is possibly TRBD1 (6 bases). This CDR3 has 12 residues. Germline lookup yields CDR1 ENHRY and CDR2 SYGVKD. The ends were cut back, 5 bases at V and 6 bases at J, with 11 bases in the middle. As DNA, the CDR3 is TGTGCCATCAGTAGGGGGAACTTCGAGCAGTACTTC. Its protein is CAISRGNFEQYF.

The chain carries TRBV19 and TRBJ1-6; D unresolved. There are 16 residues in the CDR3. V dropped 2 bases and J dropped 5 bases, with 13 bases sitting between them. Looked up from germline, CDR1 is LNHDA and CDR2 is SQIVND (reference sequence). The CDR3, as DNA: TGTGCCAGTAGTATAAAGGGAGCTCTTAATAATTCACCCCTCCACTTT. Its protein is CASSIKGALNNSPLHF.

The chain links TRBV21-1 to TRBJ1-2; the D call TRBD1 from the table was never checked on the DNA. TRBV21-1 is a pseudogene. The CDR3 loop spans 15 amino acids. The CDR3 bases are TGTGCCAGCAGCAACTCATCTGGTGAGGGGGAAGCCTACACCTTC. Its translation is CASSNSSGEGEAYTF.

This clone was counted a few times. The chain employs TRBV6-6 and TRBJ2-5; D is unresolved. The tail of the sequence fits TRBJ2-7 better, so the J call may be wrong. The CDR3 has 11 residues. Germline CDR1 is MNHNY and CDR2 is SVGAGI (reference sequence). The CDR3: CASSRSYEQYF. The CDR3 coding sequence is TGTGCCAGCAGTCGGAGTTACGAGCAGTACTTC.

The rearrangement joins TRBV5-1 to TRBJ2-7, with a possible D match to TRBD1 (6 bases). Trimming pared 5 bases from V and 5 bases from J, leaving 14 bases between. The CDR3 consists of 13 residues. Germline V gene lookup returns CDR1 SGHRS and CDR2 YFSETQ. The CDR3 protein is CASSYDNRDEQYF. The CDR3 region has the DNA TGCGCCAGCAGTTATGACAACAGGGACGAGCAGTACTTC.